The present TCR beta chain was sequenced within a study of tumor-infiltrating lymphocytes in localized non-small cell lung cancer. Points from the study as a whole: IM1 and IM2 tumors showed no difference in T-cell fraction. TCRbeta sequencing showed higher T cell infiltration in tumors than uninvolved lung. Available tissue quantity limited TCR sequencing to a patient subset.

Germline CDR1 and CDR2: GTSNPN and SVGIG (reference sequence). The V end lost 0 bases, the J end lost 0 bases, and 12 bases lay between the germline ends. This CDR3 comprises 17 residues. This clone was seen once. The antigen is not known. This table comes from immunoSEQ multiplex PCR, and its TCRdb copy is limited to in-frame clones, with some not included. The sample has 6,800 or so clones, under 80% seen once; the top ten hold about 13%. The sequence was collected from a human donor with non-small cell lung cancer. The sequenced sample was uninvolved lung tissue not adjacent to the tumor. This chain joins TRBV30 and TRBJ1-6; D is ambiguous. The chain's CDR3 is CAWSVPVGSSYNSPLHF. The CDR3 region has the DNA TGTGCCTGGAGTGTACCGGTGGGAAGCTCCTATAATTCACCCCTCCACTTT.